What follows are 16 T cell receptor beta chains derived from one specimen sequenced in a study of blood T cell repertoires in COVID-19. Sequenced by immunoSEQ multiplex PCR; TCRdb stores in-frame clones only, minus some. The sample has roughly 140,000 clones; 65% to 85% are singletons. Sequences were obtained from peripheral blood. These receptors all stem from an elderly woman with acute or convalescent COVID-19.

The V gene is TRBV5-1, the J gene TRBJ2-7, with 9 positions matching TRBD1. CDR1 and CDR2 from the germline V gene are SGHRS and YFSETQ. The CDR3 totals 16 residues. After removal of 4 bases from V and 2 bases from J, the junction contained 10 bases not matched to a gene. The CDR3 spells CASSLTAGTGPYEQYF. The CDR3 nucleotides read TGCGCCAGCAGCCTAACAGCCGGGACAGGGCCCTACGAGCAGTACTTC.

The gene calls are TRBV7-2 and TRBJ2-1; TRBD2 matches at 7 bases. This CDR3 has 14 amino acids. After removal of 2 bases from V and 8 bases from J, the junction contained 6 bases not matched to a gene. Germline V gene lookup returns CDR1 SGHTA and CDR2 FQGNSA. The CDR3 here is CASSLYLADDEQFF. The CDR3 coding sequence is TGTGCCAGCAGCTTATACCTAGCGGATGATGAGCAGTTCTTC. Full variable domain (missing parts from reference TRBV7-2 and TRBJ2-1): GAGVSQSPSNKVTEKGKDVELRCDPISGHTALYWYRQSLGQGLEFLIYFQGNSAPDKSGLPSDRFSAERTGGSVSTLTIQRTQQEDSAVYLCASSLYLADDEQFFGPGTRLTVL.

This clone has just one count. The V and J genes are TRBV2 and TRBJ2-1; 7 nucleotides match TRBD2. Per germline, CDR1 SNHLY and CDR2 FYNNEI. This CDR3 contains 15 residues. V lost 5 bases to trimming and J lost 7 bases; unmatched junction nucleotides: 11. This CDR3 is CASSTTQTRENEQFF. CDR3 nucleotides: TGTGCCAGCAGTACGACCCAAACGCGGGAGAATGAGCAGTTCTTC.

There are a few counts of this clone. CDR3 region: CASRRVGGSSYNEQFF. The CDR3 DNA reads as TGTGCCAGCAGACGAGTAGGCGGAAGCTCCTACAATGAGCAGTTCTTC. This sequence joins TRBV3-1 (or the pseudogene TRBV3-2) and TRBJ2-1; D is undetermined. Trimming pared 6 bases from V and 0 bases from J, leaving 15 bases between. The CDR3 length is 16 residues. Germline V lookup: CDR1 LGHDT, CDR2 YNNKEL (reference sequence).

The chain recombines TRBV6-1 with TRBJ1-2; D perhaps matches TRBD1 (5 bases). CDR1 MNHNS and CDR2 SASEGT come from the germline V gene. CDR3 length equals 13 residues. Trimming shortened V by 2 bases and J by 7 bases, and 11 bases separated the two germline ends. For the CDR3, the DNA is TGTGCCAGCAGTGAATTCAGGGATGGTGGCTACACCTTC. It codes for CASSEFRDGGYTF.

This clone occurred once. The J gene is TRBJ2-3, the V gene TRBV6-2 or TRBV6-3; TRBD2 matches 13 bases. Germline V CDR1 and CDR2: MNHEY, SVGEGT. The CDR3 covers 18 residues. The ends lost 1 base at V and 4 bases at J; junction bases unmatched: 8. CDR3 sequence reads: CASSYFSTLAGGPDTQYF. DNA for the CDR3: TGTGCCAGCAGTTACTTCTCCACACTAGCGGGGGGGCCAGATACGCAGTATTTT.

The chain combines TRBV6-2 or TRBV6-3 with TRBJ2-5; D remains ambiguous. Germline loops: CDR1 MNHEY, CDR2 SVGEGT. V was shortened by 2 bases and J by 5 bases, with 9 bases between the two germline ends. The CDR3 runs 13 residues. CDR3 amino acids: CASSYRVEETQYF. In DNA, the CDR3 is TGTGCCAGCAGTTACCGAGTGGAGGAGACCCAGTACTTC.

The sample holds one count of this clone. This chain connects TRBV5-8 to TRBJ1-2, with D uncertain. The germline V gene has CDR1 SGHTS and CDR2 YDEGEE. V gave up 9 bases and J gave up 7 bases, with 16 bases separating them. This CDR3 comprises 12 residues. The CDR3 DNA reads TGTGCCAACCCCACGTGGGCAGGTGGCTACACCTTC. Its translation is CANPTWAGGYTF.

The V and J genes are TRBV30 and TRBJ2-1, with D perhaps matching TRBD1 (6 bases). CDR1 is GTSNPN, CDR2 SVGIG, per germline (reference sequence). The CDR3 spans 15 residues. V gave up 5 bases and J gave up 6 bases, with 20 bases separating them. The CDR3 DNA follows: TGTGCCTGGGCATACGCCGGGACACTGGTCAATGAGCAGTTCTTC. This sequence encodes CAWAYAGTLVNEQFF.

V usage is TRBV18 and J usage is TRBJ2-1; D gene uncertain. Trimming removed 0 bases from V and 4 bases from J, with 13 bases in between. The CDR3 has 16 amino acids. Germline V CDR1 and CDR2: KGHSH, LQKENI. CDR3 coding DNA: TGTGCCAGCTCACCACCTGGTCCTACCACTTACAATGAGCAGTTCTTC. Its protein product is CASSPPGPTTYNEQFF.

The rearrangement uses TRBV6-2 or TRBV6-3 and TRBJ2-5, with 7 positions matching TRBD1. Germline-derived CDR1 and CDR2 are MNHEY and SVGEGT. This CDR3 comprises 15 residues. The J segment lost 0 bases and the V segment lost 3 bases, leaving 4 bases of the junction unmatched. The CDR3 sequence is CASSYLTGYQETQYF. The CDR3 coding sequence is TGTGCCAGCAGTTATCTGACAGGGTACCAAGAGACCCAGTACTTC.

The V call is TRBV5-1, the J call TRBJ2-3; 11 bases match TRBD2. CDR1 and CDR2 (germline): SGHRS, YFSETQ. The CDR3 totals 16 residues. The J segment lost 6 bases and the V segment lost 3 bases, leaving 9 bases of the junction unmatched. This CDR3 reads CASSWGTSGRGDTQYF. DNA of the CDR3: TGCGCCAGCAGCTGGGGCACTAGCGGGAGAGGGGATACGCAGTATTTT.

This chain joins TRBV3-1 (or the pseudogene TRBV3-2) and TRBJ2-5, with 7 bases identical to TRBD1. The CDR3 is 17 residues long. CDR1 and CDR2 (germline): LGHDT, YNNKEL (reference sequence). J was trimmed by 7 bases and V by 4 bases; bases with no gene match: 18. CDR3 residues: CASSPTGTALRRVTQYF. Written as DNA, the CDR3 is TGTGCCAGCAGCCCTACCGGGACAGCCCTGCGTAGGGTGACCCAGTACTTC.

V usage is TRBV7-9 and J usage is TRBJ1-1, with TRBD1 matching 8 bases. The germline V gene encodes CDR1 SEHNR and CDR2 FQNEAQ (reference sequence). The CDR3 is 15 amino acids. V lost 6 bases to trimming and J lost 4 bases; unmatched junction nucleotides: 10. The CDR3 DNA is TGTGCCAGCAGTCCGGGGACAGGACGGGGCACTGAAGCTTTCTTT. As protein: CASSPGTGRGTEAFF.

The chain carries TRBV27 and TRBJ2-7; TRBD2 agrees at 12 bases. The CDR3 extends over 17 amino acids. The V and J ends lost 5 bases and 3 bases, in that order; junction bases with no gene match: 11. From germline, CDR1 is MNHEY and CDR2 SMNVEV (reference sequence). The CDR3 protein is CASSPPPGLAGSYEQYF. DNA for the CDR3: TGTGCCAGCAGTCCCCCTCCCGGACTAGCGGGAAGCTACGAGCAGTACTTC.

V gene TRBV5-1 combines with J gene TRBJ2-2, with TRBD2 as a possible D gene (6 bases). This CDR3 region has 16 residues. Germline CDR1 SGHRS, CDR2 YFSETQ. Trimming pared 4 bases from V and 1 base from J, leaving 14 bases between. CDR3 nucleotides: TGCGCCAGCAGCGATCCGGGACTCTTGAACACCGGGGAGCTGTTTTTT. Translated, it gives CASSDPGLLNTGELFF.